One T cell receptor beta chain is described in this entry. Its antigen is not known. This entry comes from a study of T cells in Graves' hyperthyroidism and ophthalmopathy. Study details: Blood from the periphery was taken at initial diagnosis, before any treatment.

Germline V gene lookup returns CDR1 SGHRS and CDR2 YFSETQ. CDR3 size: 16 residues. Trimming at V came to 4 bases and at J to 0 bases, leaving 6 bases not matched to a gene. RNA transcripts provided the source from which TCR beta CDR3 regions were amplified. The TCR CDR3 first-round RT-PCR relied on the HTBI primer set. Each CDR3 protein is one row after TCRdb ran MiXCR on the multiplex PCR reads. Counted here are 340,000 or so distinct CDR3 sequences, roughly 17% occurring once; the ten biggest clones make up roughly 31%. Study-wide findings and caveats: The blood repertoire included most of the expanded thyroid clonotypes above 0.001.

Sequences were obtained from blood. This chain uses TRBV5-1 with TRBJ1-3; 8 bases agree with TRBD1. This receptor was obtained from a man aged 25 to 40 with Graves' hyperthyroidism. CDR3 amino acids: CASSNRQGSSGNTIYF. The DNA for the CDR3 is TGCGCCAGCAGCAACCGACAGGGGAGCTCTGGAAACACCATATATTTT. Full variable domain (rest looked up from reference TRBV5-1 and TRBJ1-3): KAGVTQTPRYLIKTRGQQVTLSCSPISGHRSVSWYQQTPGQGLQFLFEYFSETQRNKGNFPGRFSGRQFSNSRSEMNVSTLELGDSALYLCASSNRQGSSGNTIYFGEGSWLTVV.